These 8 T cell receptor beta chains were all obtained from the same sample, sequenced in a study of T cell responses to AZD1222 COVID-19 vaccine. The method was immunoSEQ multiplex PCR; TCRdb's version includes in-frame clones alone and lacks a portion of them. The sample records about 81,000 clones, roughly 86% being singletons. Specimen: peripheral blood, collected 28 days after the second AZD1222 dose. These receptors were collected from an adult who received the AZD1222 COVID-19 vaccine.

J is TRBJ2-3 and V is TRBV30; either TRBD1 or TRBD2 may fit D (7 bases each). The V and J ends lost 3 bases and 4 bases respectively, with 14 bases between them. The CDR3 contains 14 residues. The germline V gene has CDR1 GTSNPN and CDR2 SVGIG (reference sequence). CDR3: CAWSRGGVADTQYF. CDR3 nucleotide sequence: TGTGCCTGGAGCAGGGGGGGGGTTGCAGATACGCAGTATTTT.

This clone has just one count. The chain employs TRBV24-1 and TRBJ2-2; no firm D call. V gave up 3 bases and J gave up 3 bases, with 13 bases separating them. This CDR3 region has 16 residues. CDR1 and CDR2 from the germline V gene are KGHDR and SFDVKD. Written as DNA, the CDR3 is TGTGCCACCAGTGATCCGGGCCTCCGTGACACCGGGGAGCTGTTTTTT. This codes for CATSDPGLRDTGELFF.

The rearrangement uses TRBV4-1 and TRBJ1-1; 7 bases fit TRBD1. Trimming took 0 bases from V and 1 from J; bases not matched to a gene: 2. The CDR3 loop spans 15 amino acids. In germline, CDR1 is MGHRA, CDR2 YSYEKL. The CDR3 DNA reads TGCGCCAGCAGCCAAGAACAGGGGAGGAACACTGAAGCTTTCTTT. The encoded protein is CASSQEQGRNTEAFF.

The chain combines TRBV27 with TRBJ2-7, with 7 bases lining up with TRBD1. Germline CDR1 and CDR2: MNHEY and SMNVEV (reference sequence). This CDR3 comprises 15 residues. With 2 bases clipped from V and 6 bases from J, the junction kept 10 bases outside the gene matches. The CDR3 region has the DNA TGTGCCAGCAGTTTAACCCCAGACAGGGCAAGCGAGCAGTACTTC. Amino acids: CASSLTPDRASEQYF.

This sequence joins TRBV3-1 (or the pseudogene TRBV3-2) and TRBJ2-1; D uncertain. This CDR3 region has 16 residues. Germline-derived CDR1 and CDR2 are LGHDT and YNNKEL (reference sequence). Trimming stripped 0 bases from V and 4 bases from J, with 13 bases between. This CDR3 is CASSQDGVHPYNEQFF. In nucleotides, the CDR3 is TGTGCCAGCAGCCAAGATGGGGTACACCCATACAATGAGCAGTTCTTC.

V usage is TRBV10-2 and J usage is TRBJ2-4; no definite D call. The CDR3 spans 16 residues. Germline V gives CDR1 WSHSY, CDR2 SAAADI. V lost 4 bases and J 0 bases, leaving 13 bases between the germline ends. For the CDR3, the DNA is TGCGCCAGCAGTGCGGGCCTGGTTCTAGCCAAAAACATTCAGTACTTC. Translating gives CASSAGLVLAKNIQYF.

The chain combines TRBV7-9 with TRBJ2-2, with 16 positions matching TRBD2. This CDR3 is built from 19 residues. Germline V gene data show CDR1 as SEHNR and CDR2 as FQNEAQ (reference sequence). The J segment lost 2 bases and the V segment lost 4 bases, leaving 7 bases of the junction unmatched. The CDR3 spells CASSWGTSGRGYNTGELFF. The CDR3, as DNA: TGTGCCAGCAGCTGGGGGACTAGCGGGAGGGGCTATAACACCGGGGAGCTGTTTTTT.

The chain carries TRBV28 and TRBJ1-4; D is possibly TRBD1 (5 bases). Trimming removed 8 bases from V and 4 bases from J, with 14 bases in between. The CDR3 is 14 amino acids. In germline, CDR1 is MDHEN, CDR2 SYDVKM. CDR3 bases: TGTGCCAGCTCCCGGGGAGGGGATAATGAAAAACTGTTTTTT. Residues: CASSRGGDNEKLFF.